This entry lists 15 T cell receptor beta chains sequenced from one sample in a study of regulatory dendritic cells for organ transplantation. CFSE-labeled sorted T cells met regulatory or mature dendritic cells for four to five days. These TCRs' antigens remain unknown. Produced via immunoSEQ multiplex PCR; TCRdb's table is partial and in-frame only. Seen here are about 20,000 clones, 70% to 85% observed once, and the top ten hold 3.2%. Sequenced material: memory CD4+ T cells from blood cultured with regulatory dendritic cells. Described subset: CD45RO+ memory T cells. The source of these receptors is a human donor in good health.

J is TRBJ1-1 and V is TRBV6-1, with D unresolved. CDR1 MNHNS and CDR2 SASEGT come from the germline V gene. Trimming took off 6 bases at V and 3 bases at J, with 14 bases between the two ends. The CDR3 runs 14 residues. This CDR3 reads CASRGSASYTEAFF. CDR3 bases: TGTGCCAGCAGGGGATCTGCATCTTACACTGAAGCTTTCTTT.

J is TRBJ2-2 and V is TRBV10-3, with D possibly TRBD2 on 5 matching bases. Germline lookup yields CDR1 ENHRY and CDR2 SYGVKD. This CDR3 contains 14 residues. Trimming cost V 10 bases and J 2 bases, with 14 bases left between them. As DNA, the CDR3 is TGTGCCACCGCGGACTTACGAAACACCGGGGAGCTGTTTTTT. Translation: CATADLRNTGELFF.

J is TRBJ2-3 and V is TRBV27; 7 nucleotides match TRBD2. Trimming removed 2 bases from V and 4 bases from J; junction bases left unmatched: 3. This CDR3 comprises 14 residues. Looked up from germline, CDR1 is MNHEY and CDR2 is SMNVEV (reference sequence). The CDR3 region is CASSLNGRPDTQYF. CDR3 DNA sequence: TGTGCCAGCAGTTTAAACGGGAGGCCAGATACGCAGTATTTT.

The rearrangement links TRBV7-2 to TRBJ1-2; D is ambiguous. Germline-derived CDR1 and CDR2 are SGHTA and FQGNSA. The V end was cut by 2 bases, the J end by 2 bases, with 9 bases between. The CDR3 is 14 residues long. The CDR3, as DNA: TGTGCCAGCAGCTTAACATTAGAGAACTATGGCTACACCTTC. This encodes CASSLTLENYGYTF.

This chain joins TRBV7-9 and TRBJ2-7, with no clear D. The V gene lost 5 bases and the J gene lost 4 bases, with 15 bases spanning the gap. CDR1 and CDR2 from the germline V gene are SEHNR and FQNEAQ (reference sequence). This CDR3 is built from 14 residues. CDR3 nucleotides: TGTGCCAGCAGCCTTGGCAAGGGATCATACGAGCAGTACTTC. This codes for CASSLGKGSYEQYF.

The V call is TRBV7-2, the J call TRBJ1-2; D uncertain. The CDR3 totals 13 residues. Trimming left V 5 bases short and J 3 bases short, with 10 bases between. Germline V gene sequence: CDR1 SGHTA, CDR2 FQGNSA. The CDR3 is CASSMGTHYGYTF. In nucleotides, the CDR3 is TGTGCCAGCAGCATGGGCACCCACTATGGCTACACCTTC.

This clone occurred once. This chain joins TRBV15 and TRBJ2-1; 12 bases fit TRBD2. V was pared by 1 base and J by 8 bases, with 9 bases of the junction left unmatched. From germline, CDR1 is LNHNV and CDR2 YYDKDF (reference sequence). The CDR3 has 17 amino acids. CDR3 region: CATSRGLAGGRLDEQFF. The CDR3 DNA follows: TGTGCCACCAGCAGAGGTCTAGCGGGGGGGAGACTCGATGAGCAGTTCTTC.

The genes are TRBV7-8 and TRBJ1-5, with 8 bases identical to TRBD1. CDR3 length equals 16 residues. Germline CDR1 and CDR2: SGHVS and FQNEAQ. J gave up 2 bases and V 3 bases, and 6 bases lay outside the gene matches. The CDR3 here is CASSFQGQVGNQPQHF. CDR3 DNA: TGTGCCAGCAGCTTCCAGGGACAGGTTGGCAATCAGCCCCAGCATTTT.

The CDR3 region has the DNA TGTGCCAGCAGCCTCGACTGGGAAGAGAATTCACCCCTCCACTTT. As protein: CASSLDWEENSPLHF. V is TRBV5-4 and J is TRBJ1-6; no firm D call. This CDR3 contains 15 residues. Trimming took off 4 bases at V and 7 bases at J, with 15 bases between the two ends. Germline V gene data show CDR1 as SGHNT and CDR2 as YYREEE (reference sequence).

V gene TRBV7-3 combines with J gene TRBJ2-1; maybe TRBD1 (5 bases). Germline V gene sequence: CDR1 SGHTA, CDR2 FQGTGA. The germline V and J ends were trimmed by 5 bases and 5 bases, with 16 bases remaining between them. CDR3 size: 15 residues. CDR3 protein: CASSLGMGLNNEQFF. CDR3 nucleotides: TGTGCCAGCAGCCTGGGAATGGGGCTGAACAATGAGCAGTTCTTC.

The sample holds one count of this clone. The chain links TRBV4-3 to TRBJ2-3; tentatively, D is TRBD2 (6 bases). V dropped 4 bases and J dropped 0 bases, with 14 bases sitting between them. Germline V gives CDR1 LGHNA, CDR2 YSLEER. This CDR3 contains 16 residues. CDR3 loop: CASSLLGGSSTDTQYF. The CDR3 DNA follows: TGCGCCAGCAGCCTCCTTGGGGGGTCTAGCACAGATACGCAGTATTTT.

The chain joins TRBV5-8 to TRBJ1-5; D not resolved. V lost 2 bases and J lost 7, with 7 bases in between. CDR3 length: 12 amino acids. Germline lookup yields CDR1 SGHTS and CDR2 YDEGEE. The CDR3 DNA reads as TGTGCCAGCAGCTTATTCCGGCAGCCCCAGCATTTT. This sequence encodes CASSLFRQPQHF.

DNA of the CDR3: TGTGCCAGCAGCCAAGTCGAGGGACTAGCGGGAGCGCAGTTCTTC. Its translation is CASSQVEGLAGAQFF. The rearrangement joins TRBV4-2 to TRBJ2-1; TRBD2 agrees at 14 bases. In germline, CDR1 is LGHNA, CDR2 YNFKEQ. CDR3 length: 15 amino acids. V shed 1 base and J 12 bases; nucleotides not matched to a gene: 5.

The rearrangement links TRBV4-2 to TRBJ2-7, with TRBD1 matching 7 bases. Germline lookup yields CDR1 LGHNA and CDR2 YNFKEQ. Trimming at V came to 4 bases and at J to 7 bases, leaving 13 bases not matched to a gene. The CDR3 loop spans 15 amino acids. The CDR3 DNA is TGTGCCAGCAGCCGATGGGACAGCCTACGTCCGGAGCAGTACTTC. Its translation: CASSRWDSLRPEQYF.

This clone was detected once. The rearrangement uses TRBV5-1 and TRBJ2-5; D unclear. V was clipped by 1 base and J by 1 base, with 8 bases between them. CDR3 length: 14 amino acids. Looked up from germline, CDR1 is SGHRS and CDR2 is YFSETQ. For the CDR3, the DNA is TGCGCCAGCAGCTTGACAGAACCCCAAGAGACCCAGTACTTC. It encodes CASSLTEPQETQYF. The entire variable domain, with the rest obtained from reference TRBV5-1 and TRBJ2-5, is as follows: KAGVTQTPRYLIKTRGQQVTLSCSPISGHRSVSWYQQTPGQGLQFLFEYFSETQRNKGNFPGRFSGRQFSNSRSEMNVSTLELGDSALYLCASSLTEPQETQYFGPGTRLLVL.